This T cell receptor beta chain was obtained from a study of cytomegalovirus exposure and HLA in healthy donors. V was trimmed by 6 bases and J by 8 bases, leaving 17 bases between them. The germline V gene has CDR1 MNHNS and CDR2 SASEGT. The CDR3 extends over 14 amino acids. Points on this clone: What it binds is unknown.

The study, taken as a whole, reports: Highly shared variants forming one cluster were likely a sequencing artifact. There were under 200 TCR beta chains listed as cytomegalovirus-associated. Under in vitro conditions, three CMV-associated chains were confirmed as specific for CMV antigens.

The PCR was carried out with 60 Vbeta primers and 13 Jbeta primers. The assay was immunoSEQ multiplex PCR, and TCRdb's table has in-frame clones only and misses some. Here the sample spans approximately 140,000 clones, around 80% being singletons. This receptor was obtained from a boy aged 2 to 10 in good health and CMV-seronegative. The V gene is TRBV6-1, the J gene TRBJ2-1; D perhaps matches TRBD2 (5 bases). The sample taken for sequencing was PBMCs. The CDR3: CASRASSTFDEQFF. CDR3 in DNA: TGTGCCAGCAGGGCTAGCTCCACCTTCGATGAGCAGTTCTTC.